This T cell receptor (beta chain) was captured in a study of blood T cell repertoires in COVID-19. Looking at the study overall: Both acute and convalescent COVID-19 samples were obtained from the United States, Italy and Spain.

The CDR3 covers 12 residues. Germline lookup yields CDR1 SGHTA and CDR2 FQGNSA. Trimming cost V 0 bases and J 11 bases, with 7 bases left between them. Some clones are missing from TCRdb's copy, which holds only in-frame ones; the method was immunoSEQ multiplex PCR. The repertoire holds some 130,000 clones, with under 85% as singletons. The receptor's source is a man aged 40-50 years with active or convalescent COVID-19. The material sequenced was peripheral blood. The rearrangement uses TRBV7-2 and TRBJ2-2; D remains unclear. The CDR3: CASSLAARELFF. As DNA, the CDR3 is TGTGCCAGCAGCTTAGCGGCCCGAGAGCTGTTTTTT.